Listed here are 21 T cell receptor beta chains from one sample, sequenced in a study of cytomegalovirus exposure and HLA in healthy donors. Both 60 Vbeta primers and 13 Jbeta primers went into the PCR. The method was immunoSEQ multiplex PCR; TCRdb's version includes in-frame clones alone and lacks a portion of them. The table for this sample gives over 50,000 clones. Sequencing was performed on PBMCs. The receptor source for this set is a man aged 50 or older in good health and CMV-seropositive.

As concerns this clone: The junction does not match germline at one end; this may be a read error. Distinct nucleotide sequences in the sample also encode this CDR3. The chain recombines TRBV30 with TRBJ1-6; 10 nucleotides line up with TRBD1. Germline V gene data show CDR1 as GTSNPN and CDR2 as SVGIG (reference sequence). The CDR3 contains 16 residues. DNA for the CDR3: TGTGCCTGGAGGCTTGGGACAGGGGCTAATAATTCACCCCTACACTTT. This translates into CAWRLGTGANNSPLHF.

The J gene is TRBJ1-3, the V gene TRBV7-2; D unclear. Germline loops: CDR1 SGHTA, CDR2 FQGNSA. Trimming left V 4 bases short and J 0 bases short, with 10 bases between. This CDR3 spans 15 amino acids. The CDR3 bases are TGTGCCAGCAGCTCGATGGGCACCTCTGGAAACACCATATATTTT. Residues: CASSSMGTSGNTIYF. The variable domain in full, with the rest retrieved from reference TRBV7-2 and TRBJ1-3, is GAGVSQSPSNKVTEKGKDVELRCDPISGHTALYWYRQSLGQGLEFLIYFQGNSAPDKSGLPSDRFSAERTGGSVSTLTIQRTQQEDSAVYLCASSSMGTSGNTIYFGEGSWLTVV.

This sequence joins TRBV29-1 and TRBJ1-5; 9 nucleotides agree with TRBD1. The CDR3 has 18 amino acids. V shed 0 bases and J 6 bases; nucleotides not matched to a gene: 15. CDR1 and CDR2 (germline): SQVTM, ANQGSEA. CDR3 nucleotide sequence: TGCAGCGTTGAAGATCGGGCGGGACAGGGTTGTTCGCCTCAGCCCCAGCATTTT. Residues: CSVEDRAGQGCSPQPQHF.

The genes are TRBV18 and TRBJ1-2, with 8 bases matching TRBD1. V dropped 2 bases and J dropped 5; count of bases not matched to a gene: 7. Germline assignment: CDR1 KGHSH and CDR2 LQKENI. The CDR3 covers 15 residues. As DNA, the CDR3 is TGTGCCAGCTCACCAAGCCCGGACAGGGAATATGGCTACACCTTC. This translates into CASSPSPDREYGYTF.

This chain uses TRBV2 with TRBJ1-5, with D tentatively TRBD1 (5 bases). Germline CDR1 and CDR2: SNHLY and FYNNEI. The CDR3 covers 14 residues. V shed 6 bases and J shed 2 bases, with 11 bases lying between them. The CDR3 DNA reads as TGTGCCAGCAGCTTACAACAGGGCAATCAGCCCCAGCATTTT. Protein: CASSLQQGNQPQHF.

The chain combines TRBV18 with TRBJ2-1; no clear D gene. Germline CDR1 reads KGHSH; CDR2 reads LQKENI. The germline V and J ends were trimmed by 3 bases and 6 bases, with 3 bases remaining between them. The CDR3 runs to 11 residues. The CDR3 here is CASSPLNEQFF. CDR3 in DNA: TGTGCCAGCTCACCCCTCAATGAGCAGTTCTTC.

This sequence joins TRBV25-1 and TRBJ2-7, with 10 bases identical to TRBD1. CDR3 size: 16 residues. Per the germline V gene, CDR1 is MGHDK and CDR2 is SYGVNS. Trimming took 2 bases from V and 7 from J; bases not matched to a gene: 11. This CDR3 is CASSEALTGGAGEQYF. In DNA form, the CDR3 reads TGTGCCAGCAGTGAAGCCTTGACAGGGGGCGCGGGGGAGCAGTACTTC.

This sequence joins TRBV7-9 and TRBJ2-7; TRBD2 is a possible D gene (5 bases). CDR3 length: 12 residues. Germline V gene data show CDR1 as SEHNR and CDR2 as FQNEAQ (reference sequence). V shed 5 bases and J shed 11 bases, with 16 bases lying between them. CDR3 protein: CASSPNGPGEYF. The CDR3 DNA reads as TGTGCCAGCAGCCCAAACGGGCCCGGGGAGTACTTC.

The CDR3 protein is CASSLEGLQNTGELFF. The CDR3 DNA reads TGCGCCAGCAGCTTGGAGGGGCTACAGAACACCGGGGAGCTGTTTTTT. V and J are TRBV5-1 and TRBJ2-2; a possible D gene is TRBD1 (5 bases). V gave up 0 bases and J gave up 1 base, with 10 bases separating them. CDR1 and CDR2 (germline): SGHRS, YFSETQ. This CDR3 comprises 16 residues.

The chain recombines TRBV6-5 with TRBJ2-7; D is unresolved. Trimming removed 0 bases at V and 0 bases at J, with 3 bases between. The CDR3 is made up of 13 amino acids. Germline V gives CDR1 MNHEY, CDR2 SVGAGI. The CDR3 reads CASSYSSSYEQYF. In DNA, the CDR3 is TGTGCCAGCAGTTACTCCTCCTCCTACGAGCAGTACTTC.

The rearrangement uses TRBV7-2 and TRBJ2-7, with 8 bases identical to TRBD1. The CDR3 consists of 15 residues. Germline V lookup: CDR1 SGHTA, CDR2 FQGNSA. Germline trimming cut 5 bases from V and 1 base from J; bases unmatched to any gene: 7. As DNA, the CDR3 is TGTGCCAGCAGCCACGGGACAGGTTCTTCCTACGAGCAGTACTTC. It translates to CASSHGTGSSYEQYF.

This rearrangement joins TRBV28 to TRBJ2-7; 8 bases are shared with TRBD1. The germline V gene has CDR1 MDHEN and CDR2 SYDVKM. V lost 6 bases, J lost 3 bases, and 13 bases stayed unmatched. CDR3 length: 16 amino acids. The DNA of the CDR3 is TGTGCCAGCAGGAGCCAAACGGGACAGGCAGACTACGAGCAGTACTTC. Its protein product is CASRSQTGQADYEQYF.

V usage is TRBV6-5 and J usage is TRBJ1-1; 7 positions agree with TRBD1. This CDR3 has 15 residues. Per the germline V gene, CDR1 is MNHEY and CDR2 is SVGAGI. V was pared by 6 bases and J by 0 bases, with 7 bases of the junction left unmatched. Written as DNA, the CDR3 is TGTGCCAGCAGGCCTGGACAGGCTATGAACACTGAAGCTTTCTTT. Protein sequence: CASRPGQAMNTEAFF.

The CDR3 DNA follows: TGTGCCAGCAGTGGCTGGGGAGCCCCAACTAATGAAAAACTGTTTTTT. Translated: CASSGWGAPTNEKLFF. The chain recombines TRBV6-1 with TRBJ1-4; D is ambiguous. This CDR3 contains 16 residues. Germline lookup yields CDR1 MNHNS and CDR2 SASEGT. The V and J ends lost 4 bases and 0 bases respectively, with 12 bases between them.

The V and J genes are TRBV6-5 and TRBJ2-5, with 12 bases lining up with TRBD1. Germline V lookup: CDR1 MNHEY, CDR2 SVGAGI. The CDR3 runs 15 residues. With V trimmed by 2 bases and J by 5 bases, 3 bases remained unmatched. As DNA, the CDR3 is TGTGCCAGCAGTTACGGGACAGGGGGCGCGGAGACCCAGTACTTC. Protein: CASSYGTGGAETQYF.

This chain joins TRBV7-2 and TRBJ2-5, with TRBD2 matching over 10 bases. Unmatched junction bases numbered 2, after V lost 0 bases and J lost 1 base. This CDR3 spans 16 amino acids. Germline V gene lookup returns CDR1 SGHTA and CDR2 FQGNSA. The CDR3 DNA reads TGTGCCAGCAGCTTAGCGGGGACTAGCGTCCAAGAGACCCAGTACTTC. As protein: CASSLAGTSVQETQYF. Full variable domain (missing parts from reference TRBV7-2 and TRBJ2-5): GAGVSQSPSNKVTEKGKDVELRCDPISGHTALYWYRQSLGQGLEFLIYFQGNSAPDKSGLPSDRFSAERTGGSVSTLTIQRTQQEDSAVYLCASSLAGTSVQETQYFGPGTRLLVL.

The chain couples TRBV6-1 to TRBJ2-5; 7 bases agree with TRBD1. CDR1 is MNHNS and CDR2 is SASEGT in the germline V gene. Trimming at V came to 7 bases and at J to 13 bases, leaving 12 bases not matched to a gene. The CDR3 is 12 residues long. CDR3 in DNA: TGTGCCAGCACCGGGACAGCACCTACGCTGTACTTC. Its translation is CASTGTAPTLYF.

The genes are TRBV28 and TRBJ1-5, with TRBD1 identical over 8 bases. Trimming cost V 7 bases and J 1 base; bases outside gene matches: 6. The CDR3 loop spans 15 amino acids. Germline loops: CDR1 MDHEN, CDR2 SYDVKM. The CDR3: CASIPGGGSNQPQHF. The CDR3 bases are TGTGCCAGCATCCCAGGGGGCGGGAGCAATCAGCCCCAGCATTTT.

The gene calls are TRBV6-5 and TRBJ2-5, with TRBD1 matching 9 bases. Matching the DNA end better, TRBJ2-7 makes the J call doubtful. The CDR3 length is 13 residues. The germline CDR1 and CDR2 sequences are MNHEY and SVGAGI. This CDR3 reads CASSYRDRVEQYF. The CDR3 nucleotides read TGTGCCAGCAGTTACCGGGACAGGGTCGAGCAGTACTTC.

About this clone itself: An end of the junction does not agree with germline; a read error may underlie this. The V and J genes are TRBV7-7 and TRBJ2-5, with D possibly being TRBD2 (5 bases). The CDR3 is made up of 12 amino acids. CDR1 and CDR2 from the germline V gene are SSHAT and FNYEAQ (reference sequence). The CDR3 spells CASSSYRGTQYF. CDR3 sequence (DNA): TGTGCTAGCAGCTCATACCGGGGGACCCAGTACTTC. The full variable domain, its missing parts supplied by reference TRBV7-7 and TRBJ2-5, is GAGVSQSPRYKVTKRGQDVTLRCDPISSHATLYWYQQALGQGPEFLTYFNYEAQPDKSGLPSDRFSAERPEGSISTLTIQRTEQRDSAMYRCASSSYRGTQYFGPGTRLLVL.

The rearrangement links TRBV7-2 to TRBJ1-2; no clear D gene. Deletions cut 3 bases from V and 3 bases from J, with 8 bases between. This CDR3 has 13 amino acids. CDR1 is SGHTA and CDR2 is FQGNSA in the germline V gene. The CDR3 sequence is CASSLNPDYGYTF. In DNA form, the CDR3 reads TGTGCCAGCAGCTTGAATCCGGACTATGGCTACACCTTC.